One sample yielded the 22 T cell receptor beta chains listed below, sequenced in a study of human T cells and chemical hapten exposure (dated by TCRdb to about 2021). The time point label of this sample denotes: patch test 2, 6 weeks after DPC sensitization. The treatment or condition label, read with the paper, signifies: therapeutic diphenylcyclopropenone sensitization with weekly scalp DPC. The protocol used for the library was RACE. This sample was sequenced with a NextSeq 500. The public reads were run again by TCRdb, first through fastp at Q25 and then through MiXCR, and only productive beta chains were kept. Merged by CDR3 protein, the rows form single entries marked with the most common genes and DNA. The sample data list some 100,000 distinct CDR3 sequences, and around 9.3% of these were observed just once. The ten largest account for approximately 2% of the sample. The source was whole blood, collected in connection with sensitization to the hapten diphenylcyclopropenone (DPC). The receptors here all came from a woman aged 40 to 50 with alopecia areata. Some clones in this sample may be carry-over from other donors' samples.

This clonotype was seen more than once but under ten times. The chain combines TRBV7-2 with TRBJ2-5; D remains unclear. The CDR3 is made up of 14 amino acids. The ends were cut back, 1 base at V and 3 bases at J, with 9 bases in the middle. Looked up from germline, CDR1 is SGHTA and CDR2 is FQGNSA. CDR3 residues: CASSLVFGEETQYF. The CDR3 coding sequence is TGTGCCAGCAGCTTAGTGTTTGGAGAAGAGACCCAGTACTTC.

The table lists this clonotype with many counts. As DNA, the CDR3 is TGTGCCAGCAGCTTAGGCAGCGGCCTCTCCTACGAGCAGTACTTC. Its protein is CASSLGSGLSYEQYF. The chain carries TRBV13 and TRBJ2-7; the D gene is possibly TRBD2 (5 bases). This CDR3 is built from 15 residues. Trimming removed 0 bases from V and 0 bases from J, with 9 bases in between. The V gene's germline CDR1 is PRHDT and CDR2 FYEKMQ (reference sequence).

The table lists this clonotype with a few counts. The rearrangement joins TRBV9 to TRBJ2-5; 10 nucleotides line up with TRBD2. With 0 bases clipped from V and 5 bases from J, the junction kept 4 bases outside the gene matches. Germline V gene lookup returns CDR1 SGDLS and CDR2 YYNGEE. This CDR3 region has 15 residues. CDR3 protein: CASSVEAGGPETQYF. The CDR3 DNA is TGTGCCAGCAGCGTAGAAGCGGGAGGGCCGGAGACCCAGTACTTC.

The sample holds many counts of this clonotype. J is TRBJ2-3 and V is TRBV29-1; the D call may be TRBD1 or TRBD2 (6 bases each). Germline V gene lookup returns CDR1 SQVTM and CDR2 ANQGSEA. The CDR3 extends over 14 amino acids. V gave up 6 bases and J gave up 1 base, with 14 bases separating them. CDR3 sequence (DNA): TGCAGCGTCCAAGGAGGGGGTGGCACAGATACGCAGTATTTT. It is translated as CSVQGGGGTDTQYF.

This clonotype was picked up a small number of times. This chain joins TRBV27 and TRBJ1-5; TRBD1 might be the D (6 bases). There are 14 residues in the CDR3. Trimming shortened V by 5 bases and J by 4 bases, and 12 bases separated the two germline ends. Germline values: CDR1 MNHEY, CDR2 SMNVEV (reference sequence). The CDR3 bases are TGTGCCAGCAGTGACCAGGACAGTAATCAGCCCCAGCATTTT. It specifies CASSDQDSNQPQHF.

This clonotype was detected ten times or more. The J gene is TRBJ2-3, the V gene TRBV5-1, with 10 bases that match TRBD1. CDR1 is SGHRS, CDR2 YFSETQ, per germline. Unmatched junction bases numbered 10, after V lost 3 bases and J lost 6 bases. The CDR3 extends over 16 amino acids. The CDR3 sequence is CASSYTTGTGADTQYF. DNA for the CDR3: TGCGCCAGCAGCTACACAACCGGGACAGGGGCGGATACGCAGTATTTT.

This clonotype was recorded many times. The chain has TRBV9 and TRBJ1-6; no firm D call. The CDR3 is made up of 16 amino acids. The germline CDR1 and CDR2 sequences are SGDLS and YYNGEE. Between the trimmed V and J ends, which lost 0 bases and 0 bases, there was a span of 7 bases. The CDR3 DNA is TGTGCCAGCAGCGTAGAAGGGAGCTCCTATAATTCACCCCTCCACTTT. Residues: CASSVEGSSYNSPLHF.

This clonotype was seen at least ten times. This chain links TRBV12-3 or TRBV12-4 with TRBJ1-1; the match to TRBD1 covers 7 bases. Trimming removed 8 bases from V and 4 bases from J; junction bases left unmatched: 7. There are 13 residues in the CDR3. The CDR3 spells CASGLQGPTEAFF. In DNA form, the CDR3 reads TGTGCCAGCGGATTACAGGGGCCCACTGAAGCTTTCTTT.

The CDR3 loop is CASRPAGTETQYF. Written as DNA, the CDR3 is TGTGCCAGCAGGCCGGCAGGGACAGAGACCCAGTACTTC. The gene calls are TRBV6-2 or TRBV6-3 and TRBJ2-5; D may match TRBD1 or TRBD2 (5 bases each). This CDR3 spans 13 amino acids. Germline V gene data show CDR1 as MNHEY and CDR2 as SVGEGT. V lost 6 bases and J lost 4, with 12 bases in between.

The chain uses TRBV5-6 and TRBJ2-7; D assignment may be TRBD1 or TRBD2 (5 bases each). V lost 1 base, J lost 3 bases, and 11 bases lay in between. Germline V gene data show CDR1 as SGHDT and CDR2 as YYEEEE. The CDR3 contains 14 residues. The CDR3 loop reads CASSLRDPYYEQYF. The DNA for the CDR3 is TGTGCCAGCAGCTTGAGGGACCCATACTACGAGCAGTACTTC. Full variable domain (outside the CDR3, taken from reference TRBV5-6 and TRBJ2-7): DAGVTQSPTHLIKTRGQQVTLRCSPKSGHDTVSWYQQALGQGPQFIFQYYEEEERQRGNFPDRFSGHQFPNYSSELNVNALLLGDSALYLCASSLRDPYYEQYFGPGTRLTVT.

This clonotype has just a few counts. The rearrangement links TRBV6-2 or TRBV6-3 to TRBJ2-3; 7 positions agree with TRBD1. Per germline, CDR1 MNHEY and CDR2 SVGEGT. The CDR3 has 12 amino acids. V was pared by 6 bases and J by 7 bases, with 4 bases of the junction left unmatched. The CDR3 sequence: CASRPDRYTQYF. CDR3 DNA: TGTGCCAGCAGACCGGACAGGTATACGCAGTATTTT.

This clonotype was picked up many times. The CDR3 sequence is CASSLRPGADSPLHF. The CDR3 DNA reads as TGTGCCAGCAGCTTACGCCCGGGGGCCGATTCACCCCTCCACTTT. This chain joins TRBV7-3 and TRBJ1-6, with a weak D call TRBD1 (6 bases). Germline CDR1 SGHTA, CDR2 FQGTGA. The CDR3 loop spans 15 amino acids. V was trimmed by 2 bases and J by 8 bases, leaving 13 bases between them. The full variable domain, with the rest looked up from reference TRBV7-3 and TRBJ1-6, is GAGVSQTPSNKVTEKGKYVELRCDPISGHTALYWYRQSLGQGPEFLIYFQGTGAADDSGLPNDRFFAVRPEGSVSTLKIQRTERGDSAVYLCASSLRPGADSPLHFGNGTRLTVT.

The chain joins TRBV5-1 to TRBJ2-7; 14 bases line up with TRBD2. The germline V gene encodes CDR1 SGHRS and CDR2 YFSETQ. The CDR3 extends over 15 amino acids. The trim removed 4 bases at V and 5 bases at J, leaving 5 bases unmatched. In DNA form, the CDR3 reads TGCGCCAGCAGCACCCGACTAGCGGGAGGGAACGAGCAGTACTTC. This translates into CASSTRLAGGNEQYF.

The J gene is TRBJ1-5, the V gene TRBV10-3, with 10 bases that match TRBD1. The CDR3 length is 14 residues. Germline CDR1 ENHRY, CDR2 SYGVKD. V was clipped by 4 bases and J by 4 bases; unmatched bases: 1. This CDR3 reads CAISADRGNQPQHF. In nucleotides, the CDR3 is TGTGCCATCAGTGCGGACAGGGGGAATCAGCCCCAGCATTTT.

The chain couples TRBV28 to TRBJ2-3; D is possibly TRBD1 (6 bases). Germline CDR1 and CDR2: MDHEN and SYDVKM. Trimming stripped 6 bases from V and 2 bases from J, with 15 bases between. The CDR3 is 15 residues long. CDR3 bases: TGTGCCAGCAGACCTGGACAGCTTTTCACAGATACGCAGTATTTT. It is translated as CASRPGQLFTDTQYF.

With respect to this clonotype: At one end the junction does not follow the germline gene, possibly because of a read error. The V gene is TRBV7-7, the J gene TRBJ2-3; no firm D call. The CDR3 contains 11 residues. Germline V gives CDR1 SSHAT, CDR2 FNYEAQ (reference sequence). DNA of the CDR3: TGTGCTAGAACACCGAACAGATACGCAGTATTT. Its translation: CARTPNRYAVF.

This clonotype has a handful of counts. The chain carries TRBV12-3 or TRBV12-4 and TRBJ1-5; 7 bases fit TRBD1. The length of the CDR3 is 14 residues. Trimming cost V 6 bases and J 9 bases; bases outside gene matches: 11. Here the CDR3 reads CASSVGTGARPQHF. CDR3 nucleotide sequence: TGTGCCAGCAGCGTGGGAACAGGGGCAAGGCCCCAGCATTTT.

This clonotype was found many times. This rearrangement joins TRBV27 to TRBJ2-1, with 9 bases identical to TRBD2. This CDR3 has 15 amino acids. Germline lookup yields CDR1 MNHEY and CDR2 SMNVEV (reference sequence). The trim removed 7 bases at V and 9 bases at J, leaving 13 bases unmatched. CDR3 region: CASTPSAGGPSEQFF. The CDR3 DNA sequence: TGTGCCAGCACCCCGTCGGCGGGAGGGCCCAGTGAGCAGTTCTTC.

This rearrangement joins TRBV28 to TRBJ1-2; D not certain. Germline V gene sequence: CDR1 MDHEN, CDR2 SYDVKM. Between the trimmed V and J ends, which lost 7 bases and 4 bases, there was a span of 16 bases. CDR3 length equals 14 residues. As DNA, the CDR3 is TGTGCCAGCATATCCCCGGGTCTCCGCTATGGCTACACCTTC. As protein: CASISPGLRYGYTF.

The genes are TRBV10-3 and TRBJ1-1; 7 bases agree with TRBD1. V shed 3 bases and J 4 bases; nucleotides not matched to a gene: 5. The CDR3 runs to 14 residues. Germline loops: CDR1 ENHRY, CDR2 SYGVKD. The CDR3 here is CAISDRGKGTEAFF. DNA of the CDR3: TGTGCCATCAGTGACAGGGGGAAAGGCACTGAAGCTTTCTTT.

The chain links TRBV21-1 to TRBJ2-5; the D call in the table, TRBD1, was not verified against the DNA. TRBV21-1 has pseudogene status. The CDR3 has 12 residues. The CDR3 here is CASSKSGETQYF. CDR3 nucleotide sequence: TGTGCCAGCAGCAAGTCCGGGGAGACCCAGTACTTC.

This clonotype was picked up many times. This sequence joins TRBV28 and TRBJ1-4; D unclear. The germline V gene has CDR1 MDHEN and CDR2 SYDVKM. The CDR3 contains 15 residues. The V end was cut by 8 bases, the J end by 5 bases, with 18 bases between. The CDR3 nucleotides are TGTGCCAGCGGCCCCAATTCCGGAATGAATGAAAAACTGTTTTTT. Its protein product is CASGPNSGMNEKLFF.